Each of the 14 T cell receptor beta chains below was sequenced from the same sample in a study of blood T cell repertoires in COVID-19. The assay was immunoSEQ multiplex PCR, and TCRdb's table has in-frame clones only and misses some. Among tens of thousands of clones, around 80% were seen once, and the ten largest hold around 6.6%. Sequenced input: peripheral blood. The receptors here all came from a human donor in a cohort sampled during active COVID-19.

This sequence joins TRBV28 and TRBJ1-1; D gene ambiguous. V lost 2 bases, J lost 0 bases, and 4 bases lay in between. This CDR3 region has 13 residues. The V gene's germline CDR1 is MDHEN and CDR2 SYDVKM. CDR3 protein: CASSLILNTEAFF. CDR3 DNA: TGTGCCAGCAGTTTAATATTGAACACTGAAGCTTTCTTT.

The chain recombines TRBV5-1 with TRBJ1-5; 7 bases agree with TRBD1. Germline CDR1 is SGHRS and CDR2 is YFSETQ. Germline trimming cut 0 bases from V and 7 bases from J; bases unmatched to any gene: 7. This CDR3 spans 15 amino acids. CDR3 amino acids: CASSLEGGADQPQHF. CDR3 DNA sequence: TGCGCCAGCAGCTTGGAAGGGGGCGCTGACCAGCCCCAGCATTTT.

The rearrangement links TRBV7-6 to TRBJ1-4, with D perhaps TRBD1 (6 bases). The CDR3 length is 14 residues. Trimming pared 5 bases from V and 5 bases from J, leaving 12 bases between. Germline V gives CDR1 SGHVS, CDR2 FNYEAQ. Here the CDR3 DNA reads TGTGCCAGCAGCCCCGGGACAAACAATGAAAAACTGTTTTTT. Its translation is CASSPGTNNEKLFF.

The genes are TRBV4-2 and TRBJ2-2, with 7 bases matching TRBD2. This CDR3 spans 15 amino acids. V shed 0 bases, J shed 7 bases, and the junction held 5 bases outside the gene matches. The V gene's germline CDR1 is LGHNA and CDR2 YNFKEQ. The CDR3 nucleotides read TGTGCCAGCAGCCAAGAGGGCAGCGGGGACGGGGAGCTGTTTTTT. Its translation is CASSQEGSGDGELFF.

The J gene is TRBJ2-5, the V gene TRBV30; D is possibly TRBD1 (5 bases). V was pared by 0 bases and J by 7 bases, with 15 bases between. Germline values: CDR1 GTSNPN, CDR2 SVGIG (reference sequence). There are 14 residues in the CDR3. Written as DNA, the CDR3 is TGTGCCTGGAGTGTACAAATGACAGTCGGGACCCAGTACTTC. As protein: CAWSVQMTVGTQYF.

The rearrangement uses TRBV5-6 and TRBJ2-3; D possibly corresponds to TRBD2 (6 bases). Germline-derived CDR1 and CDR2 are SGHDT and YYEEEE. The CDR3 contains 13 residues. V lost 7 bases to trimming and J lost 2 bases, with 11 bases between them. CDR3 in amino acids: CASRRDSTDTQYF. The CDR3 DNA reads as TGTGCCAGCCGTCGGGACTCCACAGATACGCAGTATTTT.

This chain links TRBV5-1 with TRBJ2-7, with 12 bases matching TRBD1. V gave up 0 bases and J gave up 7 bases; unmatched junction bases: 14. This CDR3 comprises 18 residues. CDR1 is SGHRS, CDR2 YFSETQ, per germline. CDR3: CASSLEGVAGQGAGEQYF. As DNA, the CDR3 is TGCGCCAGCAGCTTGGAAGGAGTCGCGGGACAGGGGGCGGGTGAGCAGTACTTC.

CDR3 region: CSASSPSGAGDTQYF. For the CDR3, the DNA is TGCAGTGCTAGTTCCCCTAGCGGGGCGGGCGACACGCAGTATTTT. V is TRBV20-1 and J is TRBJ2-3; TRBD2 matches 9 bases. The CDR3 consists of 15 residues. Germline-derived CDR1 and CDR2 are DFQATT and SNEGSKA (reference sequence). V was clipped by 3 bases and J by 9 bases; unmatched bases: 13.

The rearrangement joins TRBV3-1 (or the pseudogene TRBV3-2) to TRBJ2-3; TRBD2 agrees at 13 bases. After removal of 2 bases from V and 8 bases from J, the junction contained 4 bases not matched to a gene. Germline V CDR1 and CDR2: LGHDT, YNNKEL (reference sequence). The CDR3 loop spans 15 amino acids. CDR3 DNA: TGTGCCAGCAGCCAACTCTGGACTAGCGGGAGTACGCAGTATTTT. This gives the protein CASSQLWTSGSTQYF.

The V call is TRBV4-1, the J call TRBJ1-2; D may be TRBD1 (5 bases). Trimming shortened V by 2 bases and J by 4 bases, and 14 bases separated the two germline ends. The CDR3 length is 15 residues. Germline loops: CDR1 MGHRA, CDR2 YSYEKL. CDR3 protein: CASSQPLGQPYGYTF. In DNA, the CDR3 is TGCGCCAGCAGCCAACCCCTAGGACAACCCTATGGCTACACCTTC.

The V gene is TRBV7-3, the J gene TRBJ2-7; the D gene is possibly TRBD2 (6 bases). This CDR3 has 14 residues. V dropped 0 bases and J dropped 3 bases, with 9 bases sitting between them. Germline lookup yields CDR1 SGHTA and CDR2 FQGTGA. The DNA for the CDR3 is TGTGCCAGCAGCTTAACCGCGACTAGCTACGAGCAGTACTTC. It is translated as CASSLTATSYEQYF. The variable domain in full, completed from reference TRBV7-3 and TRBJ2-7, reads GAGVSQTPSNKVTEKGKYVELRCDPISGHTALYWYRQSLGQGPEFLIYFQGTGAADDSGLPNDRFFAVRPEGSVSTLKIQRTERGDSAVYLCASSLTATSYEQYFGPGTRLTVT.

The chain carries TRBV18 and TRBJ2-5; maybe TRBD1 (5 bases). The germline V gene encodes CDR1 KGHSH and CDR2 LQKENI. This CDR3 comprises 13 residues. With 2 bases removed from V and 5 bases from J, the gap between germline ends came to 9 bases. The CDR3 protein is CASSPSKGETQYF. In nucleotides, the CDR3 is TGTGCCAGCTCACCATCTAAGGGGGAGACCCAGTACTTC.

This chain links TRBV27 with TRBJ1-4, with a possible D match to TRBD1 (6 bases). Germline V gene lookup returns CDR1 MNHEY and CDR2 SMNVEV (reference sequence). This CDR3 contains 16 residues. The V gene lost 4 bases and the J gene lost 3 bases, with 15 bases spanning the gap. The CDR3 region has the DNA TGTGCCAGCAGTTCCTTCGGGACATCATCTAATGAAAAACTGTTTTTT. It codes for CASSSFGTSSNEKLFF.

The chain is built from TRBV12-5 and TRBJ1-1; no clear D. Germline V CDR1 and CDR2: LGHNT, FRNRAP. This CDR3 spans 14 amino acids. Between the trimmed V and J ends, which lost 0 bases and 5 bases, there was a span of 10 bases. CDR3 sequence (DNA): TGTGCTAGTGGTTTGGTATCGGGGTGGACTGAAGCTTTCTTT. It codes for CASGLVSGWTEAFF.